These 25 T cell receptor beta chains came from one sample sequenced in a study of shared clonotypes between healthy human individuals. This table comes from immunoSEQ multiplex PCR, and its TCRdb copy is limited to in-frame clones, with some not included. The sample yields nearly 750,000 clones, about two thirds seen once. Material: memory CD4+ T cells sorted from blood. As to subset: CD45RA-negative fraction. These receptors all come from a woman aged 25 to 39 in good health.

The chain combines TRBV18 with TRBJ2-7; a weak D match, TRBD2 (7 bases). The CDR3 sequence is 15 residues long. The germline gives CDR1 KGHSH, CDR2 LQKENI. Between the trimmed V and J ends, which lost 3 bases and 3 bases, there was a span of 15 bases. CDR3 coding DNA: TGTGCCAGCTCACCGGGGAGGGGGGGACACTACGAGCAGTACTTC. This sequence encodes CASSPGRGGHYEQYF.

There are a few counts of this clone. The CDR3 region has the DNA TGTGCCACCGGACTAGCGGGAAGCGATGAGCAGTTCTTC. Its translation: CATGLAGSDEQFF. The chain is built from TRBV25-1 and TRBJ2-1; 12 bases match TRBD2. The trim removed 10 bases at V and 8 bases at J, leaving 6 bases unmatched. CDR1 is MGHDK, CDR2 SYGVNS, per germline. The CDR3 has 13 residues.

This clone came up a few times. The chain is built from TRBV27 and TRBJ2-7, with a tentative D call TRBD2 (6 bases). The CDR3 length is 14 residues. Germline V gene sequence: CDR1 MNHEY, CDR2 SMNVEV (reference sequence). V gave up 5 bases and J gave up 2 bases, with 13 bases separating them. CDR3 sequence reads: CASSRRLGAYEQYF. CDR3 sequence (DNA): TGTGCCAGCAGTAGACGACTAGGCGCCTACGAGCAGTACTTC.

This rearrangement joins TRBV19 to TRBJ2-2, with 7 bases that match TRBD2. Germline V gene data show CDR1 as LNHDA and CDR2 as SQIVND (reference sequence). The ends lost 5 bases at V and 0 bases at J; junction bases unmatched: 3. This CDR3 is built from 15 residues. CDR3 DNA: TGTGCCAGTAGTTGGCTAGCGGCGAACACCGGGGAGCTGTTTTTT. The encoded protein is CASSWLAANTGELFF.

V gene TRBV19 combines with J gene TRBJ1-2, with TRBD1 identical over 8 bases. The CDR3 totals 13 residues. V lost 5 bases, J lost 8 bases, and 7 bases stayed unmatched. Germline V gene data show CDR1 as LNHDA and CDR2 as SQIVND (reference sequence). CDR3 sequence: CASSVRQGSGYTF. The DNA for the CDR3 is TGTGCCAGTAGTGTGAGACAGGGGTCCGGCTACACCTTC. Full variable domain (rest looked up from reference TRBV19 and TRBJ1-2): DGGITQSPKYLFRKEGQNVTLSCEQNLNHDAMYWYRQDPGQGLRLIYYSQIVNDFQKGDIAEGYSVSREKKESFPLTVTSAQKNPTAFYLCASSVRQGSGYTFGSGTRLTVV.

The chain links TRBV5-5 to TRBJ2-3; D is uncertain. V was shortened by 4 bases and J by 2 bases, with 20 bases between the two germline ends. Germline V gives CDR1 SGHKS, CDR2 YYEKEE (reference sequence). The length of the CDR3 is 17 residues. DNA for the CDR3: TGTGCCAGCAGCGCGCTGAGTTTGGGTTGGTTCACAGATACGCAGTATTTT. It yields the protein CASSALSLGWFTDTQYF.

The V call is TRBV11-2, the J call TRBJ2-1; 9 bases fit TRBD1. V shed 6 bases, J shed 9 bases, and the junction held 21 bases outside the gene matches. This CDR3 comprises 18 residues. Germline V gene lookup returns CDR1 SGHAT and CDR2 FQNNGV. The CDR3 loop is CASRTISAGGTGRGEQFF. The DNA for the CDR3 is TGTGCCAGCAGAACTATATCGGCCGGGGGGACAGGGCGAGGTGAGCAGTTCTTC.

The gene calls are TRBV10-1 and TRBJ2-3; D uncertain. The germline CDR1 and CDR2 sequences are WNHNN and SYGVQD (reference sequence). The V gene lost 4 bases and the J gene lost 3 bases, with 8 bases spanning the gap. CDR3 length: 13 residues. Here the CDR3 DNA reads TGCGCCAGCAGTGTGAGACGAACAGATACGCAGTATTTT. Residues: CASSVRRTDTQYF.

Turning to this clone: A single base separates this from a much larger clone, so it may be a read error. The chain is built from TRBV21-1 and TRBJ2-7; TRBD1 is the table's D call and was not checked against the DNA. TRBV21-1 is a pseudogene segment. The CDR3 runs 12 residues. The DNA for the CDR3 is TGTGCCAGCAGCAGGGACAGCTACGAGCAGTACTTC. It yields the protein CASSRDSYEQYF.

V and J are TRBV2 and TRBJ1-3; maybe TRBD1 (5 bases). CDR3 length equals 14 residues. Germline CDR1 and CDR2: SNHLY and FYNNEI. The V and J ends lost 10 bases and 0 bases respectively, with 13 bases between them. The CDR3 protein is CATGTGLSGNTIYF. CDR3 nucleotide sequence: TGTGCCACCGGGACGGGACTCTCTGGAAACACCATATATTTT.

The rearrangement joins TRBV2 to TRBJ1-2; no firm D call. Germline lookup yields CDR1 SNHLY and CDR2 FYNNEI. The CDR3 has 14 amino acids. Trimming took off 7 bases at V and 2 bases at J, with 14 bases between the two ends. The CDR3 here is CASKLDGRNYGYTF. In nucleotides, the CDR3 is TGTGCCAGCAAGCTGGACGGACGCAACTATGGCTACACCTTC.

This rearrangement joins TRBV15 to TRBJ2-5, with TRBD1 identical over 9 bases. The CDR3 is 16 amino acids. Germline V gene lookup returns CDR1 LNHNV and CDR2 YYDKDF (reference sequence). Germline trimming cut 0 bases from V and 4 bases from J; bases unmatched to any gene: 6. CDR3 sequence (DNA): TGTGCCACCAGCAGAGAACGGACAGGGGAGGGAGAGACCCAGTACTTC. Its protein is CATSRERTGEGETQYF.

The chain recombines TRBV2 with TRBJ2-7; D not certain. The CDR3 loop spans 17 amino acids. The germline V gene encodes CDR1 SNHLY and CDR2 FYNNEI. Trimming shortened V by 4 bases and J by 2 bases, and 21 bases separated the two germline ends. CDR3 coding DNA: TGTGCCAGCAGTGCAAAGTTAGGTTGGACCAACGCCTACGAGCAGTACTTC. Protein product: CASSAKLGWTNAYEQYF.

The V and J genes are TRBV10-1 and TRBJ2-1; TRBD2 matches at 7 bases. J gave up 4 bases and V 2 bases, and 5 bases lay outside the gene matches. Germline assignment: CDR1 WNHNN and CDR2 SYGVQD (reference sequence). The length of the CDR3 is 15 residues. The CDR3 protein is CASSEQGGIYNEQFF. CDR3 coding DNA: TGCGCCAGCAGTGAGCAGGGAGGGATATACAATGAGCAGTTCTTC.

The J gene is TRBJ2-7, the V gene TRBV10-3; 7 bases match TRBD2. CDR3 length equals 16 residues. Germline V CDR1 and CDR2: ENHRY, SYGVKD. V lost 3 bases and J lost 1; bases outside the gene matches: 9. The CDR3 sequence is CAISDPGEGRSYEQYF. CDR3 bases: TGTGCCATCAGTGACCCTGGGGAGGGAAGGTCCTACGAGCAGTACTTC.

The chain recombines TRBV6-6 with TRBJ1-5; possible D gene TRBD1, 5 bases. CDR1 and CDR2 (germline): MNHNY, SVGAGI (reference sequence). The ends were cut back, 6 bases at V and 1 base at J, with 10 bases in the middle. This CDR3 contains 14 residues. The CDR3 is CASRSGGSNQPQHF. Written as DNA, the CDR3 is TGTGCCAGCAGGTCCGGGGGAAGCAATCAGCCCCAGCATTTT.

Concerning this clone: Other nucleotide sequences from this sample produce the same CDR3. The chain recombines TRBV5-1 with TRBJ2-3; D unresolved. The CDR3 sequence is 12 residues long. V gave up 4 bases and J gave up 6 bases, with 9 bases separating them. Looked up from germline, CDR1 is SGHRS and CDR2 is YFSETQ. The CDR3 sequence is CASSLKGDTQYF. In nucleotides, the CDR3 is TGCGCCAGCAGCCTAAAAGGGGATACGCAGTATTTT.

DNA of the CDR3: TGTGCCAGCAGTCCCTACACCAACCAAGAGACCCAGTACTTC. Its translation is CASSPYTNQETQYF. The V gene is TRBV27, the J gene TRBJ2-5; D is unresolved. Germline loops: CDR1 MNHEY, CDR2 SMNVEV (reference sequence). With 5 bases removed from V and 0 bases from J, the gap between germline ends came to 10 bases. CDR3 length: 14 residues.

This clone was observed at least ten times. In the same sample, other DNA sequences code for this CDR3. The chain has TRBV7-7 and TRBJ2-2; D is unclear. Germline-derived CDR1 and CDR2 are SSHAT and FNYEAQ (reference sequence). V lost 5 bases and J 4 bases, leaving 8 bases between the germline ends. This CDR3 has 13 residues. CDR3 loop: CASSPRRTGELFF. Here the CDR3 DNA reads TGTGCCAGCAGCCCCAGGCGCACCGGGGAGCTGTTTTTT.

J is TRBJ1-5 and V is TRBV23-1, with a weak D call TRBD1 (6 bases). TRBV23-1 is an ORF; its function is uncertain. The V gene lost 10 bases and the J gene lost 5 bases, with 18 bases spanning the gap. The CDR3 totals 14 residues. The CDR3 bases are TGCGCCAATCCTGGGGGCCCTGCGCATCAGCCCCAGCATTTT. Protein product: CANPGGPAHQPQHF.

V is TRBV4-2 and J is TRBJ2-2; TRBD2 matches 8 bases. The germline CDR1 and CDR2 sequences are LGHNA and YNFKEQ. The CDR3 loop spans 16 amino acids. The V gene end was trimmed by 1 base and the J gene end by 3 bases; junction bases not matched to a gene: 4. CDR3 sequence reads: CASSQVAREDTGELFF. DNA for the CDR3: TGTGCCAGCAGCCAAGTGGCGCGGGAGGACACCGGGGAGCTGTTTTTT.

The rearrangement uses TRBV11-2 and TRBJ2-3; 7 bases are a match to TRBD1. With V trimmed by 5 bases and J by 8 bases, 16 bases remained unmatched. The CDR3 covers 16 residues. Germline loops: CDR1 SGHAT, CDR2 FQNNGV. The CDR3 sequence: CASSRMAGQVGGTQYF. The CDR3 coding sequence is TGTGCCAGCAGCCGAATGGCAGGACAGGTTGGTGGTACGCAGTATTTT.

This clone was seen just once. The chain recombines TRBV9 with TRBJ2-7; 11 nucleotides align to TRBD1. The J segment lost 1 base and the V segment lost 4 bases, leaving 4 bases of the junction unmatched. The CDR3 is 15 residues long. Germline V gene sequence: CDR1 SGDLS, CDR2 YYNGEE. In DNA form, the CDR3 reads TGTGCCAGCAGCATTGGACAGGGGGCATCCTACGAGCAGTACTTC. Residues: CASSIGQGASYEQYF.

This chain links TRBV30 with TRBJ2-1, with a weak D call TRBD1 (6 bases). The CDR3 runs to 13 residues. The V and J ends lost 8 bases and 2 bases respectively, with 13 bases between them. CDR1 is GTSNPN and CDR2 is SVGIG in the germline V gene (reference sequence). The CDR3 loop is CAQGQQTYNEQFF. In DNA form, the CDR3 reads TGTGCCCAGGGACAACAAACCTACAATGAGCAGTTCTTC.

This chain links TRBV6-6 with TRBJ2-2, with TRBD2 matching over 9 bases. J gave up 0 bases and V 7 bases, and 3 bases lay outside the gene matches. The CDR3 has 15 amino acids. Per the germline V gene, CDR1 is MNHNY and CDR2 is SVGAGI (reference sequence). The CDR3 DNA is TGTGCCAGCATTAGCGGGAGTACGAACACCGGGGAGCTGTTTTTT. This gives the protein CASISGSTNTGELFF.